This T cell receptor (beta chain) is drawn from a study of cytomegalovirus exposure and HLA in healthy donors. Germline loops: CDR1 MNHEY, CDR2 SMNVEV (reference sequence). This CDR3 comprises 14 residues. The V end lost 3 bases, the J end lost 5 bases, and 13 bases lay between the germline ends. Study-wide points: In vitro confirmation showed three CMV-associated chains to be CMV antigen specific.

This clone was detected a few times. What it recognizes is unknown. Primers: 60 Vbeta forward and 13 Jbeta reverse. Sequencing was performed with immunoSEQ multiplex PCR; in TCRdb, only in-frame clones are kept and a portion is missing. This table has 86,000 or so clones, about 85% appearing once. The clonotype was recovered from a woman in her thirties or forties in good health and CMV-seropositive. The V and J genes are TRBV27 and TRBJ1-1; D is ambiguous. The sample was PBMCs. The CDR3 here is CASSLRQTKTEAFF. The DNA for the CDR3 is TGTGCCAGCAGTTTGAGGCAGACTAAGACTGAAGCTTTCTTT.